The 3 T cell receptor beta chains in this list originate from one sample, sequenced in a study of PD-1 blockade in classical Hodgkin lymphoma. Time point in this sample: cycle 4 day 1 (C4D1), after less than 7 weeks of nivolumab. Relapse after autologous stem cell transplantation occurred in every patient, and brentuximab vedotin exposure varied. Sequenced by immunoSEQ multiplex PCR; TCRdb stores in-frame clones only, minus some. The repertoire includes around 57,000 clones, 86% of them detected once, and 6.5% to 8.5% sits in the top ten. The sequencing here drew on peripheral blood mononuclear cells (PBMCs), taken before the fourth cycle of nivolumab. These receptors originate from a human donor with classical Hodgkin lymphoma.

This chain connects TRBV18 to TRBJ2-3; TRBD1 matches 7 bases. Germline CDR1 is KGHSH and CDR2 is LQKENI. The CDR3 has 16 residues. V shed 5 bases and J 1 base; nucleotides not matched to a gene: 9. The CDR3 DNA reads TGTGCCAGCTCATCATTTACAGGGGAGCGCACAGATACGCAGTATTTT. Its translation: CASSSFTGERTDTQYF.

The chain links TRBV6-1 to TRBJ1-5; D call uncertain. The CDR3 consists of 18 residues. CDR1 and CDR2 from the germline V gene are MNHNS and SASEGT. Trimming cost V 0 bases and J 1 base, with 16 bases left between them. The CDR3: CASSEAIASTLSNQPQHF. The CDR3 nucleotides are TGTGCCAGCAGTGAAGCGATAGCATCAACCCTAAGCAATCAGCCCCAGCATTTT.

This chain uses TRBV4-3 with TRBJ1-1; D is perhaps TRBD1 (5 bases). There are 15 residues in the CDR3. Trimming pared 0 bases from V and 0 bases from J, leaving 8 bases between. CDR1 is LGHNA and CDR2 is YSLEER in the germline V gene. The CDR3 DNA is TGCGCCAGCAGCCAAGAAACAGGTATGAACACTGAAGCTTTCTTT. The encoded protein is CASSQETGMNTEAFF.